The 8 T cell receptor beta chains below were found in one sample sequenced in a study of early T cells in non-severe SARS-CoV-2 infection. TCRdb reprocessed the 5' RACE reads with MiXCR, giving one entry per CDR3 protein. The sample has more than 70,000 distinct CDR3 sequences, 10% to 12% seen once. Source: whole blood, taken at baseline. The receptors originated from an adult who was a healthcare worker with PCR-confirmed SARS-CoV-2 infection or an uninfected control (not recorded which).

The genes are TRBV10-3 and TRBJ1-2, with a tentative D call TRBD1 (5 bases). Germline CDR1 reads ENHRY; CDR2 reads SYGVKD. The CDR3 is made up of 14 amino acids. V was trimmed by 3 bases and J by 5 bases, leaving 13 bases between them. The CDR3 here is CAISDSRVPYGYTF. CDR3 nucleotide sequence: TGTGCCATCAGTGATTCCAGGGTTCCGTATGGCTACACCTTC.

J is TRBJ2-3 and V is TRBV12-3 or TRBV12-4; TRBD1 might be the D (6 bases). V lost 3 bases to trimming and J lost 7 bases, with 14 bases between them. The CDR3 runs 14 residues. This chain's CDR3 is CASSLVAGTNTQYF. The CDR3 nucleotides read TGTGCCAGCAGTTTGGTGGCAGGGACAAATACGCAGTATTTT.

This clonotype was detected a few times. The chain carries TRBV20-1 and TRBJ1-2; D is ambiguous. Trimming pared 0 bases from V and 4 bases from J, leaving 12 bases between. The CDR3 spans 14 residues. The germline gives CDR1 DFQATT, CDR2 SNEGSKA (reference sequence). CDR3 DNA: TGCAGTGCTAGAGATGGGAGGATACCCTATGGCTACACCTTC. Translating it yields CSARDGRIPYGYTF.

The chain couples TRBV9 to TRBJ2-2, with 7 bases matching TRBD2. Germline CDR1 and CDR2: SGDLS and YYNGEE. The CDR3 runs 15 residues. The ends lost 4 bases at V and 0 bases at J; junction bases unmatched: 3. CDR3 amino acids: CASSSRGANTGELFF. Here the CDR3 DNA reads TGTGCCAGCAGCTCCCGGGGGGCGAACACCGGGGAGCTGTTTTTT. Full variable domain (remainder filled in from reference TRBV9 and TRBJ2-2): DSGVTQTPKHLITATGQRVTLRCSPRSGDLSVYWYQQSLDQGLQFLIQYYNGEERAKGNILERFSAQQFPDLHSELNLSSLELGDSALYFCASSSRGANTGELFFGEGSRLTVL.

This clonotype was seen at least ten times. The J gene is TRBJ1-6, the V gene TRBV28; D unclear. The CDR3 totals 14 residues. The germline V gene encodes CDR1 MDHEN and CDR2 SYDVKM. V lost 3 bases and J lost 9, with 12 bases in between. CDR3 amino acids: CASSFGGRRSPLHF. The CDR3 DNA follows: TGTGCCAGCAGTTTCGGCGGGAGGCGTTCACCCCTCCACTTT.

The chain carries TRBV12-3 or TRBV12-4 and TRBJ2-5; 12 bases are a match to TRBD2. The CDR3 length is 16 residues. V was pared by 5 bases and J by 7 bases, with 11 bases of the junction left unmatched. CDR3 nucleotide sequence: TGTGCCAGCAGTCCCGGTGCTAGCGGGGGGGCCTTGACCCAGTACTTC. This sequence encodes CASSPGASGGALTQYF.

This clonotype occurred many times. The CDR3 nucleotides are TGTGCCAGCTCCCTCGGACAGAGCGTTCAGCCCCAGCATTTT. Translation: CASSLGQSVQPQHF. The chain couples TRBV18 to TRBJ1-5; D is perhaps TRBD1 (6 bases). This CDR3 region has 14 residues. The V gene's germline CDR1 is KGHSH and CDR2 LQKENI. V was cut by 6 bases and J by 6 bases, with 15 bases left in between.

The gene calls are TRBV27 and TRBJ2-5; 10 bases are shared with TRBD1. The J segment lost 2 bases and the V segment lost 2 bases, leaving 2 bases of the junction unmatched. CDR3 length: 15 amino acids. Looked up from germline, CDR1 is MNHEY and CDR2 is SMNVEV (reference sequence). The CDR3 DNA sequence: TGTGCCAGCAGTTTAGGACAGGGGGGACAAGAGACCCAGTACTTC. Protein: CASSLGQGGQETQYF.